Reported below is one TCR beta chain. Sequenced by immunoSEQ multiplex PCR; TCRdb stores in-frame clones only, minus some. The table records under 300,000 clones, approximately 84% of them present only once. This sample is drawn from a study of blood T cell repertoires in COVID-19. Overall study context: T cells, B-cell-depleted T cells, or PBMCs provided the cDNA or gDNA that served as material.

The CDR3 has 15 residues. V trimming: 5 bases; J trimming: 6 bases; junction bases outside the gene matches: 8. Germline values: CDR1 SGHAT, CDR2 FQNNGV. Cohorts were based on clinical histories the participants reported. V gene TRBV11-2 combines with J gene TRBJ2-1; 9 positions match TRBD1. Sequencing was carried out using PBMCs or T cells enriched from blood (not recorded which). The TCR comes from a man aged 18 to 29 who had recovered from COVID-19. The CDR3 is CASSPRQGVRNEQFF. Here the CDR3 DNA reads TGTGCCAGCAGCCCACGACAGGGGGTTCGCAATGAGCAGTTCTTC.